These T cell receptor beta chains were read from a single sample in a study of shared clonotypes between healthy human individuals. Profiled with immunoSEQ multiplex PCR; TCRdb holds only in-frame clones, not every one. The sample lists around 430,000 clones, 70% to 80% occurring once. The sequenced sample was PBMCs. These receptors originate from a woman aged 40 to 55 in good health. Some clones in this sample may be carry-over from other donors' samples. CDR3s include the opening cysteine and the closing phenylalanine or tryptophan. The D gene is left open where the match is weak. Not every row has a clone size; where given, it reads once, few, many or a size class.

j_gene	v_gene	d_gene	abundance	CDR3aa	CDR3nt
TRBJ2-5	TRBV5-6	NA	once	CASSLWLEETQYF	TGTGCCAGCAGCTTGTGGTTGGAAGAGACCCAGTACTTC
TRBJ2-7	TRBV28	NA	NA	CASSTPGTKNEQYF	TGTGCCAGCAGCACCCCCGGGACCAAGAACGAGCAGTACTTC
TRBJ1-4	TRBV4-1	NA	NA	CASSPQGRYEKLFF	TGCGCCAGCAGCCCCCAGGGGCGGTACGAAAAACTGTTTTTT
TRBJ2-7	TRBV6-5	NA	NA	CASSPPGLSYEQYF	TGTGCCAGCAGTCCGCCGGGCCTATCCTACGAGCAGTACTTC
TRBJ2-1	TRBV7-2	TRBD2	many	CASSSIAGGGGKQFF	TGTGCCAGCAGCTCTATAGCGGGAGGAGGGGGGAAGCAGTTCTTC
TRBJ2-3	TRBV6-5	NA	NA	CASSPIDNTDTQYF	TGTGCCAGCAGTCCGATCGATAACACAGATACGCAGTATTTT
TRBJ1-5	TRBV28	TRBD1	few	CASNPPDRAAQPQHF	TGTGCCAGCAACCCACCGGACAGGGCGGCTCAGCCCCAGCATTTT
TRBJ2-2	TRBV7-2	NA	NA	CASSSMRTVGAGELFF	TGTGCCAGCAGCTCCATGCGGACAGTGGGGGCCGGGGAGCTGTTTTTT
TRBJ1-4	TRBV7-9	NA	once	CASSMGRLGPEKLFF	TGTGCCAGCAGCATGGGACGACTGGGGCCAGAAAAACTGTTTTTT
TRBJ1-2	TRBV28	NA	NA	CASSLSGGAHYGYTF	TGTGCCAGCAGTTTATCGGGAGGGGCCCACTATGGCTACACCTTC
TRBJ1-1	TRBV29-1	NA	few	CSVVPSMNTEAFF	TGCAGCGTTGTTCCCTCTATGAACACTGAAGCTTTCTTT
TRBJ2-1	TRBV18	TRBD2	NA	CASSPPEAGVIYEQFF	TGTGCCAGCTCACCCCCCGAGGCGGGAGTGATCTATGAGCAGTTCTTC
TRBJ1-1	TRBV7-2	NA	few	CASSLEQDGMNTEAFF	TGTGCCAGCAGCTTAGAACAGGATGGGATGAACACTGAAGCTTTCTTT
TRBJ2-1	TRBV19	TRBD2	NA	CASSMGTSGRVEQFF	TGTGCCAGTAGTATGGGGACTAGCGGGAGGGTCGAGCAGTTCTTC
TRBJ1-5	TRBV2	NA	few	CASSERETPQHF	TGTGCCAGCAGTGAAAGGGAAACGCCCCAGCATTTT
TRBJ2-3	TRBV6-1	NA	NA	CASDGQYTDTQYF	TGTGCCAGCGATGGACAGTACACAGATACGCAGTATTTT
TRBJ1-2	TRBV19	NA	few	CASSIRPQNYGYTF	TGTGCCAGTAGTATAAGGCCTCAAAACTATGGCTACACCTTC
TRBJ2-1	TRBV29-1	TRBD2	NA	CSVGGLAVLPSYNEQFF	TGCAGCGTCGGAGGGCTAGCGGTCCTCCCCTCCTACAATGAGCAGTTCTTC
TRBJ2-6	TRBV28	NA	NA	CASSFSLSGANVLTF	TGTGCCAGCAGTTTTAGTCTCTCTGGGGCCAACGTCCTGACTTTC
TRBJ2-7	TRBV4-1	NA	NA	CASSPPWPPTASSYEQYF	TGCGCCAGCAGCCCCCCATGGCCCCCTACTGCCAGCTCCTACGAGCAGTACTTC
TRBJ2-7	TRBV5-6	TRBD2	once	CASSTGLAYEQYF	TGTGCCAGCAGCACGGGACTAGCCTACGAGCAGTACTTC
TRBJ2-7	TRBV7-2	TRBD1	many	CASSHLRAGGFYEQYF	TGTGCCAGCAGCCACCTTAGGGCAGGGGGCTTCTACGAGCAGTACTTC
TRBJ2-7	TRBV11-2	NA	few	CASSLDPDISSYEQYF	TGTGCCAGCAGCTTAGACCCTGACATCTCATCCTACGAGCAGTACTTC
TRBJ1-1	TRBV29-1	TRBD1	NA	CSGMLQGAWTEAFF	TGCAGCGGGATGCTACAGGGGGCGTGGACTGAAGCTTTCTTT
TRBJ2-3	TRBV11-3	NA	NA	CASSLDPLDTQYF	TGTGCCAGCAGCTTAGATCCCCTGGATACGCAGTATTTT
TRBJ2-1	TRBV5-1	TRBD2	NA	CASSSVGLAALGDEQFF	TGCGCCAGCAGCTCTGTGGGACTAGCGGCCCTAGGTGATGAGCAGTTCTTC
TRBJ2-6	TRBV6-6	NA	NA	CASSKYSGANVLTF	TGTGCCAGCAGTAAATACTCTGGGGCCAACGTCCTGACTTTC
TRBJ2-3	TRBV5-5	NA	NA	CASSKGRRTDTQYF	TGTGCCAGCAGCAAAGGACGGCGGACAGATACGCAGTATTTT
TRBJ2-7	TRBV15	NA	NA	CATSRDRNNYEQYF	TGTGCCACCAGCAGAGATCGGAATAACTACGAGCAGTACTTC
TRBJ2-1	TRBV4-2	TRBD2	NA	CASSQEAGGEQFF	TGTGCCAGCAGCCAGGAAGCGGGAGGGGAGCAGTTCTTC
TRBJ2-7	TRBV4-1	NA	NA	CASSQFGAYEQYF	TGCGCCAGCAGCCAATTTGGGGCCTACGAGCAGTACTTC
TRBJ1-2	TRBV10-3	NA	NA	CAISVAGRNYGYTF	TGTGCCATCAGTGTAGCAGGGAGGAACTATGGCTACACCTTC
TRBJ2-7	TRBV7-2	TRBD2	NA	CASSGGGSAAYEQYF	TGTGCCAGCTCCGGGGGGGGGAGCGCAGCCTACGAGCAGTACTTC
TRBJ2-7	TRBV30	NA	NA	CAWQGLGGLVDEQYF	TGTGCCTGGCAAGGACTAGGGGGCTTGGTGGACGAGCAGTACTTC
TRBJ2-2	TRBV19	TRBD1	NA	CASRPGQGTGELFF	TGTGCCAGTAGGCCGGGACAGGGGACCGGGGAGCTGTTTTTT
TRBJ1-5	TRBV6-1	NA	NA	CASSTRDMTQPQHF	TGTGCCAGCAGTACCAGGGATATGACTCAGCCCCAGCATTTT
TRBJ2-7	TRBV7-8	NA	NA	CASSLPSGVYEQYF	TGTGCCAGCAGCTTACCGTCAGGAGTCTACGAGCAGTACTTC
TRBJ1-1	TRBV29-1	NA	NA	CSVSRTASGDEAFF	TGCAGCGTTTCCAGGACAGCTTCGGGTGATGAAGCTTTCTTT
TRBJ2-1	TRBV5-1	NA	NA	CASSSLESYNEQFF	TGCGCCAGCAGCAGTCTCGAGTCCTACAATGAGCAGTTCTTC
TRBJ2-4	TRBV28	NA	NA	CASSFRWGSSGKNIQYF	TGTGCCAGCAGTTTTCGTTGGGGCTCCTCCGGCAAAAACATTCAGTACTTC
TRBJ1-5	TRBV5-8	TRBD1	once	CASSGGQVSNQPQHF	TGTGCCAGCAGCGGTGGACAGGTGAGCAATCAGCCCCAGCATTTT
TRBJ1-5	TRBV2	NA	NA	CASSGLLVSNQPQHF	TGTGCCAGCAGTGGCCTGTTAGTAAGCAATCAGCCCCAGCATTTT
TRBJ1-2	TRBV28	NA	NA	CASSFLGSAFNYGYTF	TGTGCCAGCAGTTTTTTGGGGAGTGCTTTTAACTATGGCTACACCTTC
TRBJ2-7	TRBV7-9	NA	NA	CASSLSGSEQYF	TGTGCCAGCAGCTTATCTGGTTCCGAGCAGTACTTC
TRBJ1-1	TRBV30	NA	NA	CAWSGQGDTEAFF	TGTGCCTGGAGCGGGCAGGGTGACACTGAAGCTTTCTTT
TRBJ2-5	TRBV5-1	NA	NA	CASSLGENLETQYF	TGCGCCAGCAGCTTGGGGGAGAATTTAGAGACCCAGTACTTC
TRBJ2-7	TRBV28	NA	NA	CASSLSGVNYEQYF	TGTGCCAGCAGTTTATCAGGGGTCAACTACGAGCAGTACTTC
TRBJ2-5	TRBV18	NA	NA	CASSPPTSQSHWSQYF	TGTGCCAGCTCACCACCGACCAGCCAATCTCATTGGTCCCAGTACTTC
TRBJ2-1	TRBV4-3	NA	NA	CASSQEHYSYNEQFF	TGCGCCAGCAGCCAAGAACACTACTCCTACAATGAGCAGTTCTTC
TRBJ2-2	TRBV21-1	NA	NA	CASTLLRQGKSGELFF	TGTGCCAGCACCCTACTAAGACAGGGTAAGTCCGGGGAGCTGTTTTTT
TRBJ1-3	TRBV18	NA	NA	CASKGQRPSGNTIYF	TGTGCCAGCAAAGGACAGCGACCCTCTGGAAACACCATATATTTT
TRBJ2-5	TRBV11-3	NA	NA	CASSLSGETQYF	TGTGCCAGCAGCTTATCGGGGGAGACCCAGTACTTC